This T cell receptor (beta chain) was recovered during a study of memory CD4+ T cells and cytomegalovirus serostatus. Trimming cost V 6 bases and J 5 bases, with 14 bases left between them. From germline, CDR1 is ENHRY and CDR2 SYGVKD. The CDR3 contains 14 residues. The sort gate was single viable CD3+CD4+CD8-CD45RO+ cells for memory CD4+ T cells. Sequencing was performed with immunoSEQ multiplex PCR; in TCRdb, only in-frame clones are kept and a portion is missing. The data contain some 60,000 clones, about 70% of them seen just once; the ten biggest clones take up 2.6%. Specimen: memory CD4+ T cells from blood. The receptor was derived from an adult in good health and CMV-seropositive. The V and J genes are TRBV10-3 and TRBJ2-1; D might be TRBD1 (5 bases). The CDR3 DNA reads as TGTGCCATCAGGGGCGACAGAGCCGACAATGAGCAGTTCTTC. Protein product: CAIRGDRADNEQFF.